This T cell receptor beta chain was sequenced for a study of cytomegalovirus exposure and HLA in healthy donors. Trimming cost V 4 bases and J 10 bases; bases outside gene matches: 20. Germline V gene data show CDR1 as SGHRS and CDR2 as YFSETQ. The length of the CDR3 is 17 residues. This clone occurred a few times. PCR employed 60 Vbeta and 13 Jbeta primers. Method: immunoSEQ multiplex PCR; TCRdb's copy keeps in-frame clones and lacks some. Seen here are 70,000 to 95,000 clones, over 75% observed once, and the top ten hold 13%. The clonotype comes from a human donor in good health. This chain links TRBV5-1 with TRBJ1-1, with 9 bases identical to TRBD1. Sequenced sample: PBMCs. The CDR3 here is CASSPGGGGTGYSAAFF. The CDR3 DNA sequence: TGCGCCAGCAGCCCCGGCGGTGGCGGGACAGGGTACAGTGCAGCTTTCTTT.